The next 10 T cell receptor beta chains were all read from a single sample in a study of low-dose radiotherapy and immunotherapy resistance in tumors. cDNA synthesis used a TRAV/TRBV-specific primer set for both chains. TCR amplification ran 15 to 20 PCR cycles using constant-region and V-primer adapter primers. One entry per CDR3 protein, called by TCRdb with MiXCR from the reads. The repertoire has over 15,000 distinct CDR3 sequences, around 74% of them found once; the top ten carry over 9.5%. The receptors originated from a human donor with advanced metastatic prostate, ovarian, gallbladder or colorectal cancer (not recorded which). This table probably holds off-target reads from a library built for another chain.

V usage is TRBV7-2 and J usage is TRBJ2-2, with TRBD2 identical over 10 bases. Trimming at V came to 7 bases and at J to 7 bases, leaving 9 bases not matched to a gene. The CDR3 length is 15 residues. The V gene's germline CDR1 is SGHTA and CDR2 FQGNSA. The CDR3 here is CASTQSSGRHGELFF. CDR3 in DNA: TGTGCCAGCACCCAATCTAGCGGGAGACACGGGGAGCTGTTTTTT.

The CDR3 loop reads CASSLFAYEQYF. CDR3 nucleotide sequence: TGTGCCAGCAGCTTATTTGCCTACGAGCAGTACTTC. The chain employs TRBV11-1 and TRBJ2-7; D gene unclear. Trimming cost V 2 bases and J 2 bases, with 4 bases left between them. Germline V gene lookup returns CDR1 SGHAT and CDR2 FQDESV (reference sequence). CDR3 length equals 12 residues.

This chain joins TRBV28 and TRBJ2-3; D is unresolved. The CDR3 runs to 14 residues. In germline, CDR1 is MDHEN, CDR2 SYDVKM. V was clipped by 3 bases and J by 4 bases, with 11 bases between them. The CDR3 nucleotides are TGTGCCAGCAGTTTGAGAATTAGAGCAGATACGCAGTATTTT. Translated, it gives CASSLRIRADTQYF.

This clonotype was picked up a small number of times. CDR3 amino acids: CSARVQASTDTQYF. The CDR3 nucleotides are TGCAGTGCTAGAGTCCAGGCTAGCACAGATACGCAGTATTTT. The chain has TRBV20-1 and TRBJ2-3; D uncertain. This CDR3 has 14 amino acids. V was pared by 1 base and J by 0 bases, with 8 bases between. Germline CDR1 is DFQATT and CDR2 is SNEGSKA (reference sequence).

The DNA of the CDR3 is TGTGCCAGCAGGCCTCGACAGGGAACCTACCATAGCTCCTATAATTCACCCCTCCACTTT. Its protein is CASRPRQGTYHSSYNSPLHF. The rearrangement links TRBV6-2 or TRBV6-3 to TRBJ1-6; 7 nucleotides line up with TRBD1. This CDR3 spans 20 amino acids. After removal of 6 bases from V and 0 bases from J, the junction contained 17 bases not matched to a gene. The germline CDR1 and CDR2 sequences are MNHEY and SVGEGT.

The DNA of the CDR3 is TGTGCCAGCAGTTACCCTTCGGGACAGGGGGCCGACACTGAAGCTTTCTTT. Translation: CASSYPSGQGADTEAFF. V and J are TRBV6-2 or TRBV6-3 and TRBJ1-1; TRBD1 agrees at 12 bases. Germline lookup yields CDR1 MNHEY and CDR2 SVGEGT. The CDR3 runs to 17 residues. J was trimmed by 3 bases and V by 2 bases; bases with no gene match: 7.

The J gene is TRBJ1-2, the V gene TRBV28, with unresolved D. Germline values: CDR1 MDHEN, CDR2 SYDVKM. V was clipped by 3 bases and J by 8 bases, with 22 bases between them. The length of the CDR3 is 16 residues. CDR3 DNA sequence: TGTGCCAGCAGTTTTTCCCCACCTCCGGACCTCTGGGGCTACACCTTC. This encodes CASSFSPPPDLWGYTF.

There are a few counts of this clonotype. This sequence joins TRBV5-4 and TRBJ2-3, with TRBD1 matching over 10 bases. V lost 0 bases to trimming and J lost 8 bases; unmatched junction nucleotides: 6. CDR1 and CDR2 (germline): SGHNT, YYREEE (reference sequence). The CDR3 is 15 amino acids. This CDR3 is CASSLAGQGVGTQYF. In DNA, the CDR3 is TGTGCCAGCAGCTTGGCCGGACAGGGGGTGGGTACGCAGTATTTT.

V and J are TRBV2 and TRBJ2-2, with D unclear. Germline V CDR1 and CDR2: SNHLY, FYNNEI. The V end was cut by 7 bases, the J end by 6 bases, with 6 bases between. CDR3 size: 11 residues. CDR3 coding DNA: TGTGCCAGCATTCTTTCCGGGGAGCTGTTTTTT. Its translation is CASILSGELFF.

The genes are TRBV2 and TRBJ2-2; 7 bases fit TRBD1. The CDR3 covers 16 residues. J lost 0 bases, V lost 7 bases, and 8 bases had no gene match. Germline loops: CDR1 SNHLY, CDR2 FYNNEI. CDR3 DNA sequence: TGTGCCAGCATCCCCGGGACAGTTTCGAACACCGGGGAGCTGTTTTTT. Its protein is CASIPGTVSNTGELFF.